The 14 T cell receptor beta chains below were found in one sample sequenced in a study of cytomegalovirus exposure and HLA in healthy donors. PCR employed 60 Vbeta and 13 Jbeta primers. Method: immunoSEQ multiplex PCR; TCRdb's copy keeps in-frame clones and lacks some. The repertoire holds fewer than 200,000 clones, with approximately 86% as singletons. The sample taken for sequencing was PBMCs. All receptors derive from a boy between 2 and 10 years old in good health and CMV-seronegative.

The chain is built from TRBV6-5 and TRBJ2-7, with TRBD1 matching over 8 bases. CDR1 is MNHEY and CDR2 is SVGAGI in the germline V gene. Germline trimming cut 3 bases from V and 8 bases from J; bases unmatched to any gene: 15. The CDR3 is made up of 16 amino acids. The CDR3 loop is CASSYRSDRDLGKQYF. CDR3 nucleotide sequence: TGTGCCAGCAGTTATCGGTCGGACAGGGACCTCGGAAAGCAGTACTTC.

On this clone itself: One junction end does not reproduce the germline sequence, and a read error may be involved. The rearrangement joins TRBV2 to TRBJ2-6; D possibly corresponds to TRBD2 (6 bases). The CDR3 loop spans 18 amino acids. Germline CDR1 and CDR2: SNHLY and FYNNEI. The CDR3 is CASSEAASADSGASVLTF. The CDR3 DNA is TGTGCCAGCAGTGAAGCAGCTAGCGCCGACTCTGGGGCCAGCGTCCTGACTTTC. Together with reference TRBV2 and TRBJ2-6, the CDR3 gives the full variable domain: EPEVTQTPSHQVTQMGQEVILRCVPISNHLYFYWYRQILGQKVEFLVSFYNNEISEKSEIFDDQFSVERPDGSNFTLKIRSTKLEDSAMYFCASSEAASADSGASVLTFGAGSRLTVL.

The CDR3 nucleotides are TGTGCCAGCAGCTTACTTATTTGGCGGTTCCCCTACAATGAGCAGTTCTTC. This translates into CASSLLIWRFPYNEQFF. The rearrangement joins TRBV7-6 to TRBJ2-1, with unresolved D. The V and J ends lost 2 bases and 2 bases respectively, with 16 bases between them. This CDR3 contains 17 residues. Germline-derived CDR1 and CDR2 are SGHVS and FNYEAQ. The full variable domain, its missing parts supplied by reference TRBV7-6 and TRBJ2-1, is GAGVSQSPRYKVTKRGQDVALRCDPISGHVSLYWYRQALGQGPEFLTYFNYEAQQDKSGLPNDRFSAERPEGSISTLTIQRTEQRDSAMYRCASSLLIWRFPYNEQFFGPGTRLTVL.

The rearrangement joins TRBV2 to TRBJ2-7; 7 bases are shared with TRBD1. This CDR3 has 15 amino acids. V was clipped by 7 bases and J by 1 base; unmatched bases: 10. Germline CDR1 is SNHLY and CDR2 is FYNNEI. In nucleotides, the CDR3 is TGTGCCAGCATCGGAAACCGACAGGGATCCTACGAGCAGTACTTC. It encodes CASIGNRQGSYEQYF.

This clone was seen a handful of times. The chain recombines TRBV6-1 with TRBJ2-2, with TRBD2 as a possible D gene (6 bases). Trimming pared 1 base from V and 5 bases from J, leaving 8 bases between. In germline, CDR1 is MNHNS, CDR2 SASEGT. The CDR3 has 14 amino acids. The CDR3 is CASSEGGDTGELFF. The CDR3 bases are TGTGCCAGCAGTGAAGGCGGGGATACCGGGGAGCTGTTTTTT.

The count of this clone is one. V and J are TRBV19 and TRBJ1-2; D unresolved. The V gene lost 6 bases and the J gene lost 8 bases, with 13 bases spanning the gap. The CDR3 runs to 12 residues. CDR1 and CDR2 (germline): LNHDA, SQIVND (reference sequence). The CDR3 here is CASSPGEPGYTF. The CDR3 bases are TGTGCCAGTAGCCCGGGAGAGCCGGGCTACACCTTC.

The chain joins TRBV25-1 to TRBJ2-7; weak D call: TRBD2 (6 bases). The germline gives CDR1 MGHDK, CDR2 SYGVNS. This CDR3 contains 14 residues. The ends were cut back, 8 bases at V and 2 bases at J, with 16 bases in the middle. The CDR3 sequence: CASSIRGIPYEQYF. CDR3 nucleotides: TGTGCCAGCTCCATACGGGGGATTCCCTACGAGCAGTACTTC.

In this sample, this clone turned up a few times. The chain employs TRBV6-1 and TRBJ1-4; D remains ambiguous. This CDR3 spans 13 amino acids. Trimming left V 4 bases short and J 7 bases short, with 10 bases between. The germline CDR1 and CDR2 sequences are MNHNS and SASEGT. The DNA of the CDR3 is TGTGCCAGCAGTGTTGGCAGTCCTGAAAAACTGTTTTTT. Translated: CASSVGSPEKLFF.

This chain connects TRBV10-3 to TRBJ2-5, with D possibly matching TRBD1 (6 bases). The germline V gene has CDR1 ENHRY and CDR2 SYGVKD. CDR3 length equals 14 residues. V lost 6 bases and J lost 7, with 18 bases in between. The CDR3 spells CAIRQGRGYGTQYF. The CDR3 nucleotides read TGTGCCATCAGGCAGGGGCGCGGTTATGGGACCCAGTACTTC.

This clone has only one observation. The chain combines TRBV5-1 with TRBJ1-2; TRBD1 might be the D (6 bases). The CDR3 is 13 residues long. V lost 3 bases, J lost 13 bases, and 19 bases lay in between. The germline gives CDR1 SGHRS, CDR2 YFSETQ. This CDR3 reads CASSWGGARSSTF. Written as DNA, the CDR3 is TGCGCCAGCAGCTGGGGGGGCGCGAGATCTTCCACCTTC.

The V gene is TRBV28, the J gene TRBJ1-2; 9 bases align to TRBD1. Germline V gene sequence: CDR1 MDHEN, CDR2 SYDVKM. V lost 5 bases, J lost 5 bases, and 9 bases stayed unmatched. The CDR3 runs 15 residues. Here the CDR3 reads CASSPPGTGFYGYTF. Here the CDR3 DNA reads TGTGCCAGCAGTCCCCCCGGGACAGGGTTTTATGGCTACACCTTC.

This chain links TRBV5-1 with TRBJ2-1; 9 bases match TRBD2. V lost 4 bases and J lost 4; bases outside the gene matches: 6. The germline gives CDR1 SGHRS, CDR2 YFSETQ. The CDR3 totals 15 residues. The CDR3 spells CASSTTSGPYNEQFF. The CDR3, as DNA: TGCGCCAGCAGCACGACTAGCGGCCCTTACAATGAGCAGTTCTTC. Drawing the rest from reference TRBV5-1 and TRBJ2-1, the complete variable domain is KAGVTQTPRYLIKTRGQQVTLSCSPISGHRSVSWYQQTPGQGLQFLFEYFSETQRNKGNFPGRFSGRQFSNSRSEMNVSTLELGDSALYLCASSTTSGPYNEQFFGPGTRLTVL.

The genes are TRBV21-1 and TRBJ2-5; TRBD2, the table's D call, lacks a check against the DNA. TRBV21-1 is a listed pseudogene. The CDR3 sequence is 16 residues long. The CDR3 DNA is TGTGCCAGCAGCATTGGACTGACTAGCGCCCAAGAGACCCAGTACTTC. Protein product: CASSIGLTSAQETQYF.

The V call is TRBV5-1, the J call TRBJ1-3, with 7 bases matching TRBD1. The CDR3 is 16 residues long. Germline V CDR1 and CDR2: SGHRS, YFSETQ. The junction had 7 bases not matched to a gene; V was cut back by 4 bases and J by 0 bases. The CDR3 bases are TGCGCCAGCAGCCCGGGACAGATGAGCTCTGGAAACACCATATATTTT. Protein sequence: CASSPGQMSSGNTIYF.